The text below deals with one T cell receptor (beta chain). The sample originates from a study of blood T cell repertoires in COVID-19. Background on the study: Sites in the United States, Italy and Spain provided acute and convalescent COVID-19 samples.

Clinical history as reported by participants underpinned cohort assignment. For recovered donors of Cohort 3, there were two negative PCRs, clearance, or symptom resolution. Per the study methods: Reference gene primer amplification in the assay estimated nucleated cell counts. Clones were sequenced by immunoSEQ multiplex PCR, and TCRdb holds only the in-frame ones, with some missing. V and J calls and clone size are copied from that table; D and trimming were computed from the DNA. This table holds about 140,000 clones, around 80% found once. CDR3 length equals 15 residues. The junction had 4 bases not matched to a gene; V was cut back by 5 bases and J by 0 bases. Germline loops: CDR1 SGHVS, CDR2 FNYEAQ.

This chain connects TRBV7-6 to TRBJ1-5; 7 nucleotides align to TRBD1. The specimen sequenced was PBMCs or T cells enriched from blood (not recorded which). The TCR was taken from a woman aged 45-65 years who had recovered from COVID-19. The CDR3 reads CASSDGQASNQPQHF. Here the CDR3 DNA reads TGTGCCAGCAGCGACGGACAGGCTAGCAATCAGCCCCAGCATTTT. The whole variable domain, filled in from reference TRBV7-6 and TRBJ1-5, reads GAGVSQSPRYKVTKRGQDVALRCDPISGHVSLYWYRQALGQGPEFLTYFNYEAQQDKSGLPNDRFSAERPEGSISTLTIQRTEQRDSAMYRCASSDGQASNQPQHFGDGTRLSIL.